This record covers a single TCR beta chain. Germline V gene sequence: CDR1 SGHNT, CDR2 YYREEE (reference sequence). This CDR3 comprises 14 residues. V lost 4 bases and J lost 6; bases outside the gene matches: 9. The sample belongs to a study of brain metastases from non-small cell lung cancer. The repertoire was sequenced with immunoSEQ multiplex PCR; TCRdb's copy has only in-frame clones and lacks some. The sample records 2,500 to 3,500 clones, about 86% being singletons. The sequenced sample consisted of tissue from a brain metastasis. The TCR originated in a donor aged 40 or older with non-small cell lung cancer. The J gene is TRBJ2-7, the V gene TRBV5-4; 8 bases map to TRBD2. The CDR3 sequence: CASSPGGDKAEQYF. Written as DNA, the CDR3 is TGTGCCAGCAGCCCGGGGGGGGACAAGGCCGAGCAGTACTTC. The full variable domain, rest sourced from reference TRBV5-4 and TRBJ2-7, is ETGVTQSPTHLIKTRGQQVTLRCSSQSGHNTVSWYQQALGQGPQFIFQYYREEENGRGNFPPRFSGLQFPNYSSELNVNALELDDSALYLCASSPGGDKAEQYFGPGTRLTVT.